The text below deals with one T cell receptor (beta chain). The target antigen is unknown. The sample is drawn from a study of ipilimumab plus nivolumab after autologous stem cell transplantation. Findings and caveats of the study: The authors say TCR, Treg and microbiome findings warrant further study.

The CDR3 contains 15 residues. Looked up from germline, CDR1 is MGHRA and CDR2 is YSYEKL. Trimming stripped 1 base from V and 4 bases from J, with 12 bases between. Ipilimumab, 1 mg/kg, started 14 to 28 days after autologous transplant. The repertoire was sequenced with immunoSEQ multiplex PCR; TCRdb's copy has only in-frame clones and lacks some. This table holds under 20,000 clones, about four fifths found once. The TCR sequence derives from a male donor with diffuse large B-cell lymphoma. Sequencing was performed on PBMCs, taken in a trial of ipilimumab plus nivolumab as post-transplant consolidation. This rearrangement joins TRBV4-1 to TRBJ2-3; maybe TRBD2 (6 bases). CDR3 coding DNA: TGCGCCAGCAGCCAAGGAGGCGCGGGGTCAGATACGCAGTATTTT. Its protein is CASSQGGAGSDTQYF.